What follows are 9 T cell receptor beta chains derived from one specimen sequenced in a study of OX40 agonist ivuxolimab in advanced cancers. The assay was immunoSEQ multiplex PCR, and TCRdb's table has in-frame clones only and misses some. Of tens of thousands of clones in the sample, 88% were seen once. The source material was CD4+ or CD8+ T cells sorted from blood, sampled in a trial of the OX40 agonist ivuxolimab. These receptors were obtained from an adult with an advanced solid tumor such as melanoma, head and neck, liver or kidney cancer.

The chain uses TRBV30 and TRBJ1-5; 8 bases map to TRBD1. The V gene's germline CDR1 is GTSNPN and CDR2 SVGIG (reference sequence). The junction had 4 bases not matched to a gene; V was cut back by 0 bases and J by 9 bases. This CDR3 has 13 residues. The CDR3 here is CAWSVQGGRPQHF. The CDR3 DNA reads as TGTGCCTGGAGTGTACAGGGGGGGCGGCCCCAGCATTTT.

This clone appeared a few times. The rearrangement uses TRBV11-3 and TRBJ2-7; D might be TRBD2 (6 bases). V gave up 1 base and J gave up 1 base, with 11 bases separating them. This CDR3 contains 15 residues. Germline V CDR1 and CDR2: SGHNT, YENEEA. The CDR3 here is CASSLVAGPSYEQYF. The CDR3 DNA reads as TGTGCCAGCAGCTTAGTTGCGGGGCCGTCCTACGAGCAGTACTTC.

The table lists this clone with a few counts. The rearrangement joins TRBV7-2 to TRBJ2-1, with D possibly being TRBD2 (5 bases). The germline gives CDR1 SGHTA, CDR2 FQGNSA. V was cut by 1 base and J by 15 bases, with 16 bases left in between. The CDR3 totals 13 residues. The CDR3 spells CASSLGGQLGMFF. CDR3 bases: TGTGCCAGCAGCTTAGGCGGGCAGCTAGGGATGTTCTTC.

The chain uses TRBV2 and TRBJ2-1, with D tentatively TRBD2 (6 bases). The germline V and J ends were trimmed by 4 bases and 10 bases, with 11 bases remaining between them. CDR1 and CDR2 from the germline V gene are SNHLY and FYNNEI. The CDR3 is 12 residues long. CDR3 nucleotide sequence: TGTGCCAGCAGTGCCGGACGGGAGGAGCAGTTCTTC. Its protein is CASSAGREEQFF.

The rearrangement uses TRBV11-2 and TRBJ2-3; the D gene is possibly TRBD2 (6 bases). Germline V gene data show CDR1 as SGHAT and CDR2 as FQNNGV. The CDR3 is 15 residues long. The ends were cut back, 5 bases at V and 3 bases at J, with 15 bases in the middle. CDR3 region: CASSTWTTQTDTQYF. The DNA for the CDR3 is TGTGCCAGCAGCACTTGGACTACCCAGACAGATACGCAGTATTTT.

The chain links TRBV7-6 to TRBJ2-5; 11 nucleotides align to TRBD1. Gene TRBJ2-7 matches the end of the DNA better, so the J call may be wrong. The CDR3 length is 16 residues. Germline V gene data show CDR1 as SGHVS and CDR2 as FNYEAQ. The DNA of the CDR3 is TGTGCCAGCAGCCCCAAGACGGGGACAGGGGGCTACGAGCAGTACTTC. It yields the protein CASSPKTGTGGYEQYF.

The table lists this clone with a few counts. Here the CDR3 reads CASRLDQETQYF. CDR3 nucleotides: TGTGCCAGCAGACTCGACCAAGAGACCCAGTACTTC. The genes are TRBV7-8 and TRBJ2-5; D gene uncertain. CDR3 length: 12 amino acids. CDR1 is SGHVS and CDR2 is FQNEAQ in the germline V gene. V was clipped by 6 bases and J by 0 bases, with 5 bases between them.

V and J are TRBV7-7 and TRBJ1-6; D is uncertain. Germline V gene data show CDR1 as SSHAT and CDR2 as FNYEAQ (reference sequence). V lost 1 base and J 8 bases, leaving 6 bases between the germline ends. The CDR3 has 13 residues. For the CDR3, the DNA is TGTGCCAGCAGCTTAGATTTGGATTCACCCCTCCACTTT. It yields the protein CASSLDLDSPLHF.

The gene calls are TRBV11-3 and TRBJ2-7; D could derive from TRBD1 or TRBD2 (6 bases each). V was clipped by 5 bases and J by 3 bases, with 17 bases between them. CDR1 SGHNT and CDR2 YENEEA come from the germline V gene. The CDR3 has 15 residues. Written as DNA, the CDR3 is TGTGCCAGCAGCAAAGGGGGGCCGACCCTCTACGAGCAGTACTTC. Amino acids: CASSKGGPTLYEQYF.